These T cell receptor beta chains were read from a single sample in a study of cytomegalovirus exposure and HLA in healthy donors. Assay: immunoSEQ multiplex PCR; the TCRdb copy retains only in-frame clones and omits some. The data hold about 170,000 clones, with roughly 79% observed a single time. The sample comprised PBMCs. These receptors were collected from a woman aged 25 to 45 in good health and CMV-seropositive. CDR3s leave out the opening cysteine and the closing phenylalanine or tryptophan. Each record gives: J gene, V gene, CDR3 protein.

J gene: TRBJ2-7
V gene: TRBV11-2
CDR3 protein: ASSYGTGSYEQY

J gene: TRBJ2-5
V gene: TRBV7-9
CDR3 protein: ASSLVVWSSGVLQETQY

J gene: TRBJ2-5
V gene: TRBV30
CDR3 protein: ARGNGETQY

J gene: TRBJ1-2
V gene: TRBV5-1
CDR3 protein: ASSLTAGGPNYGYT

J gene: TRBJ1-1
V gene: TRBV11-2
CDR3 protein: ASSQDRPNTEAF

J gene: TRBJ2-7
V gene: TRBV27
CDR3 protein: ASGTSGSSEQY

J gene: TRBJ1-2
V gene: TRBV7-2
CDR3 protein: ASSLDRTGGAGGYT

J gene: TRBJ2-7
V gene: TRBV27
CDR3 protein: ASSLTRAGTGGNEQY

J gene: TRBJ1-1
V gene: TRBV6-1
CDR3 protein: ASSLLLQGTEAF

J gene: TRBJ1-2
V gene: TRBV28
CDR3 protein: ASSFRLTGGNGYT

J gene: TRBJ1-3
V gene: TRBV4-3
CDR3 protein: ASSPQVGEAGNTIY

J gene: TRBJ2-7
V gene: TRBV5-4
CDR3 protein: ASSSKTENYEQY

J gene: TRBJ1-4
V gene: TRBV7-9
CDR3 protein: ASSLGSNNEKLF

J gene: TRBJ1-2
V gene: TRBV6-1
CDR3 protein: ASSEAGEFGYT

J gene: TRBJ2-1
V gene: TRBV14
CDR3 protein: ASSSGQTHIDEQF

J gene: TRBJ2-6
V gene: TRBV5-1
CDR3 protein: ASSLTGALRANVLT

J gene: TRBJ2-5
V gene: TRBV4-1
CDR3 protein: ASSQAGRGTLETQY

J gene: TRBJ1-1
V gene: TRBV19
CDR3 protein: ATILRQGATEAF

J gene: TRBJ2-3
V gene: TRBV27
CDR3 protein: ASTLSWGHTDTQY

J gene: TRBJ1-1
V gene: TRBV11-2
CDR3 protein: ASSLVGGAVERLNTEAF

J gene: TRBJ2-5
V gene: TRBV28
CDR3 protein: ASSSPGLAKTQY

J gene: TRBJ2-5
V gene: TRBV9
CDR3 protein: ASSATPYPSGGAETQY

J gene: TRBJ1-1
V gene: TRBV5-4
CDR3 protein: ASSVLQGAIRTEAF

J gene: TRBJ2-3
V gene: TRBV5-5
CDR3 protein: ASSLEGVLTDTQY

J gene: TRBJ2-1
V gene: TRBV5-6
CDR3 protein: ASSLTTRYNEQF

J gene: TRBJ2-2
V gene: TRBV19
CDR3 protein: ASSFQTGGGELF

J gene: TRBJ2-2
V gene: TRBV5-1
CDR3 protein: ASSLPGTSGAGELF

J gene: TRBJ2-7
V gene: TRBV7-2
CDR3 protein: ASSLGQGLSISYEQY

J gene: TRBJ2-7
V gene: TRBV7-9
CDR3 protein: ASSLRLANEQY

J gene: TRBJ1-3
V gene: TRBV7-9
CDR3 protein: ASSPARGFSSGNTIY

J gene: TRBJ2-2
V gene: TRBV13
CDR3 protein: ASRPRDRVNTGELF

J gene: TRBJ1-5
V gene: TRBV7-9
CDR3 protein: ASSLGDRGKQPQH

J gene: TRBJ1-5
V gene: TRBV2
CDR3 protein: ASSEAIGVNQPQH

J gene: TRBJ1-6
V gene: TRBV5-1
CDR3 protein: ASSLRQGRGSPLH

J gene: TRBJ1-2
V gene: TRBV5-4
CDR3 protein: ASSLGGTANYGYT

J gene: TRBJ1-6
V gene: TRBV7-2
CDR3 protein: ASSLRQGGGSPLH

J gene: TRBJ2-7
V gene: TRBV6-5
CDR3 protein: ASSYSSGYSYEQY

J gene: TRBJ1-1
V gene: TRBV7-9
CDR3 protein: ASSLTVNTEAF

J gene: TRBJ1-1
V gene: TRBV27
CDR3 protein: ASSLLGQGVPEAF

J gene: TRBJ2-2
V gene: TRBV7-6
CDR3 protein: ASSNHGDYAGELF

J gene: TRBJ1-5
V gene: TRBV19
CDR3 protein: ASSTVQGVRNQPQH

J gene: TRBJ1-5
V gene: TRBV6-1
CDR3 protein: ASSEEYGGGGNQPQH

J gene: TRBJ2-7
V gene: TRBV11-2
CDR3 protein: ASSFSSRTSYEQY

J gene: TRBJ1-2
V gene: TRBV19
CDR3 protein: ASSIDRTGQGGGYT

J gene: TRBJ2-2
V gene: TRBV9
CDR3 protein: ASGRDGDTGELF

J gene: TRBJ2-7
V gene: TRBV7-2
CDR3 protein: ASSLGGALYEQY

J gene: TRBJ1-1
V gene: TRBV13
CDR3 protein: ASRTHGDFGTEAF

J gene: TRBJ2-5
V gene: TRBV7-2
CDR3 protein: ASSLAGSDQETQY